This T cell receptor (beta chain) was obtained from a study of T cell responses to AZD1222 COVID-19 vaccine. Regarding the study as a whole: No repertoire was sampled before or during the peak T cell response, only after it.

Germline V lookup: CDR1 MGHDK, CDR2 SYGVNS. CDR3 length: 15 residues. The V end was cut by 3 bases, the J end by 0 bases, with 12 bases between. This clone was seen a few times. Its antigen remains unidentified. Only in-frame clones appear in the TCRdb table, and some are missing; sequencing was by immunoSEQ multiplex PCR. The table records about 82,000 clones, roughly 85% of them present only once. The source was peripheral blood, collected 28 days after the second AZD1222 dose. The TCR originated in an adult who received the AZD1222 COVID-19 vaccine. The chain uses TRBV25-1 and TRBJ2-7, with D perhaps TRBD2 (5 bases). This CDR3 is CASSEGRGDSYEQYF. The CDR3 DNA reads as TGTGCCAGCAGTGAGGGGAGAGGAGACTCCTACGAGCAGTACTTC.